This T cell receptor (beta chain) is from a study of blood T cell repertoires in COVID-19. Per the study methods: Amplifying reference gene primers gave estimates of nucleated cell counts. Repertoires were generated with immunoSEQ multiplex PCR, while TCRdb's copy carries only in-frame clones and drops some. That table supplies the V and J calls and clone size; D and trimming were determined from the DNA. The sample includes approximately 240,000 clones, around 80% seen only once; the top ten take roughly 5%. This CDR3 spans 16 amino acids. Germline V CDR1 and CDR2: SGHNT, YYREEE (reference sequence). The J segment lost 2 bases and the V segment lost 4 bases, leaving 6 bases of the junction unmatched.

The chain employs TRBV5-4 and TRBJ2-3, with 11 bases identical to TRBD2. The sequence came from a woman aged 60-70 years who had recovered from COVID-19. The sequencing input was peripheral blood. The CDR3 here is CASSPSSGGSTDTQYF. CDR3 bases: TGTGCCAGCAGCCCATCTAGCGGGGGGTCCACAGATACGCAGTATTTT.